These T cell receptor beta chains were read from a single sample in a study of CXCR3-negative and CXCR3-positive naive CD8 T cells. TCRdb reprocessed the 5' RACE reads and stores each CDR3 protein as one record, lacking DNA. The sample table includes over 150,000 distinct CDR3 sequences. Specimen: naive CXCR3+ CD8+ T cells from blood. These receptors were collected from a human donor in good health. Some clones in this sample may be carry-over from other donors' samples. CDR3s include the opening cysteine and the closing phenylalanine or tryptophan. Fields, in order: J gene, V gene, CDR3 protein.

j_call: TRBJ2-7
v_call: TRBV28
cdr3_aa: CASSLGWDISYYEQYF

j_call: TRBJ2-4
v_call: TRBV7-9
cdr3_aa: CASSRQGTKNIQYF

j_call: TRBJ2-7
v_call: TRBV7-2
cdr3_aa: CASSLTWTGVSYEQYF

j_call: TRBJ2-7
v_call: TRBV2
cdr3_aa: CASLGTGLDLTYEQYF

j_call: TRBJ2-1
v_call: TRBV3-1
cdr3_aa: CASSQTSGGYNEQFF

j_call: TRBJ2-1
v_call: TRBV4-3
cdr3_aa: CASSRWAGGGLRDEQFF

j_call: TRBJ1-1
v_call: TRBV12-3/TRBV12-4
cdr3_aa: CASSLIGTRHTEAFF

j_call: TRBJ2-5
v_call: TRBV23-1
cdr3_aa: CASSRGLGQETQYF

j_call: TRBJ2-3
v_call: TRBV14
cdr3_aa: CASSQGPLGTDTQYF

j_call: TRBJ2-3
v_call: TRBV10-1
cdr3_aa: CASRERDHSTDTQYF

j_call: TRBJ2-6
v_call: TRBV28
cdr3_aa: CASSARQAPRSGANVLTF

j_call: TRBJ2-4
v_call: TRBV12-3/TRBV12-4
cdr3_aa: CASSLATGGNIQYF

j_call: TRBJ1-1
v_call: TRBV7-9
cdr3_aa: CASSSVTGSTEAFF

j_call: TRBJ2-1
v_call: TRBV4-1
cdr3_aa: CASSHVADTYNEQFF

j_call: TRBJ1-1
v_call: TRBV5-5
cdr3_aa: CASSASDRGLNTEAFF

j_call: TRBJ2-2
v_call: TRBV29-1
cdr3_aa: CSVEGPNTGELFF

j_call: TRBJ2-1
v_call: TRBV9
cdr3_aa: CASSEPGQGYNEQFF

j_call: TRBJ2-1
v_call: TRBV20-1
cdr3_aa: CSARDPLAGINEQFF

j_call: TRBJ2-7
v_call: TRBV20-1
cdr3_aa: CSARDGAANSYEQYF

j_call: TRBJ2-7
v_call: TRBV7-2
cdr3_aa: CASSLGRGGGEQYF

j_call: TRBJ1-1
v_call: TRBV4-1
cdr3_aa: CASSQDSRYTEAFF

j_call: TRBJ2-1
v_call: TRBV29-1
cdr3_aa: CSVAPAQGYNEQFF

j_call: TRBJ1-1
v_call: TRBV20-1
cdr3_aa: CSRRDQDRGRFFMAEAFF

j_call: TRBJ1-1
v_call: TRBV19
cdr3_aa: CASSSGTGMLITEAFF

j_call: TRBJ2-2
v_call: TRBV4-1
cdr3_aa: CASSVGQNTGELFF

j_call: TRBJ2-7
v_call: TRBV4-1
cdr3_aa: CASSKGTSGRAVYEQYF

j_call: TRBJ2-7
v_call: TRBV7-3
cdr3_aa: CASSLTGISSYEQYF

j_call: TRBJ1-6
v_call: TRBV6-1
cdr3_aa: CASSEPAGSRRGGNSPLHF